These 11 T cell receptor beta chains share one sample of origin, sequenced in a study of cytomegalovirus exposure and HLA in healthy donors. A multiplex PCR was run with 60 Vbeta primers and 13 Jbeta primers. The repertoire was sequenced with immunoSEQ multiplex PCR; TCRdb's copy has only in-frame clones and lacks some. The data contain a few hundred thousand clones, approximately 82% of them singletons. The sample taken for sequencing was PBMCs. These receptor sequences come from a woman aged 55-70 years in good health and CMV-seropositive.

The chain recombines TRBV15 with TRBJ2-5, with D possibly matching TRBD2 (6 bases). Germline lookup yields CDR1 LNHNV and CDR2 YYDKDF (reference sequence). The CDR3 length is 16 residues. V was cut by 0 bases and J by 4 bases, with 15 bases left in between. The CDR3: CATSRDRRQGGETQYF. The CDR3 region has the DNA TGTGCCACCAGCAGAGATAGGCGGCAGGGAGGAGAGACCCAGTACTTC.

The CDR3 is CASSRNTVGYTF. CDR3 bases: TGTGCCAGCAGTCGCAATACGGTAGGCTACACCTTC. The V call is TRBV28, the J call TRBJ1-2; D gene unclear. This CDR3 is 12 amino acids long. CDR1 and CDR2 (germline): MDHEN, SYDVKM. V was clipped by 5 bases and J by 8 bases, with 12 bases between them.

V gene TRBV2 combines with J gene TRBJ2-7, with 12 bases identical to TRBD2. The CDR3 consists of 15 residues. Unmatched junction bases numbered 4, after V lost 7 bases and J lost 0 bases. Germline CDR1 reads SNHLY; CDR2 reads FYNNEI. DNA for the CDR3: TGTGCCAGCATAGGACTAGCGGGACACTCCTACGAGCAGTACTTC. This translates into CASIGLAGHSYEQYF.

V and J are TRBV11-2 and TRBJ2-6; D is perhaps TRBD1 (6 bases). Trimming shortened V by 4 bases and J by 0 bases, and 13 bases separated the two germline ends. Germline values: CDR1 SGHAT, CDR2 FQNNGV. The CDR3 runs 17 residues. CDR3 loop: CASSYAGTSSGANVLTF. The CDR3 DNA sequence: TGTGCCAGCAGCTATGCCGGGACATCCTCTGGGGCCAACGTCCTGACTTTC.

The chain employs TRBV7-9 and TRBJ1-3, with a possible D match to TRBD1 (6 bases). V shed 6 bases and J shed 9 bases, with 15 bases lying between them. Germline V gene sequence: CDR1 SEHNR, CDR2 FQNEAQ (reference sequence). This CDR3 spans 13 amino acids. CDR3 loop: CASSFGGQGTIYF. In DNA form, the CDR3 reads TGTGCCAGCAGTTTTGGGGGCCAGGGCACCATATATTTT.

The chain carries TRBV5-4 and TRBJ1-1; TRBD1 matches at 7 bases. The ends lost 2 bases at V and 7 bases at J; junction bases unmatched: 11. Germline CDR1 SGHNT, CDR2 YYREEE (reference sequence). The CDR3 covers 15 residues. The CDR3 region has the DNA TGTGCCAGCAGCTTCGGGACAGTCATGTTGGGTGAAGCTTTCTTT. It codes for CASSFGTVMLGEAFF.

The chain links TRBV27 to TRBJ1-5; TRBD1 agrees at 9 bases. Trimming cost V 5 bases and J 3 bases; bases outside gene matches: 5. Germline V lookup: CDR1 MNHEY, CDR2 SMNVEV (reference sequence). This CDR3 comprises 15 residues. CDR3 coding DNA: TGTGCCAGCAGTGCCCGACAGGGGGTCAATCAGCCCCAGCATTTT. The encoded protein is CASSARQGVNQPQHF.

This chain connects TRBV19 to TRBJ2-4; no firm D call. CDR1 is LNHDA and CDR2 is SQIVND in the germline V gene (reference sequence). Trimming pared 7 bases from V and 4 bases from J, leaving 11 bases between. The CDR3 spans 13 residues. This CDR3 reads CASTEQLKNIQYF. CDR3 in DNA: TGTGCCAGTACAGAACAGCTAAAAAACATTCAGTACTTC.

This clone was picked up a small number of times. V is TRBV5-1 and J is TRBJ1-1; weak D call: TRBD1 (6 bases). Trimming removed 2 bases from V and 0 bases from J, with 14 bases in between. CDR1 and CDR2 from the germline V gene are SGHRS and YFSETQ. The CDR3 sequence is 16 residues long. Written as DNA, the CDR3 is TGCGCCAGCAGCTTAGACCCAGGGGTCCTGAACACTGAAGCTTTCTTT. Translating it yields CASSLDPGVLNTEAFF.

The J gene is TRBJ2-1, the V gene TRBV4-1; 9 bases map to TRBD1. V lost 4 bases, J lost 5 bases, and 9 bases stayed unmatched. Germline V gene data show CDR1 as MGHRA and CDR2 as YSYEKL. The CDR3 spans 16 residues. CDR3 protein: CASSLPTGGLDNEQFF. The CDR3 DNA is TGCGCCAGCAGCCTCCCGACAGGGGGACTGGACAATGAGCAGTTCTTC.

The genes are TRBV5-1 and TRBJ1-3; TRBD1 aligns across 10 bases. The J call may be incorrect, as the DNA end agrees better with TRBJ2-2. Germline CDR1 and CDR2: SGHRS and YFSETQ. The CDR3 contains 15 residues. The chain's CDR3 is CASSETGGLTGELFF. Here the CDR3 DNA reads TGCGCCAGCAGCGAGACAGGGGGCCTTACCGGGGAGCTGTTTTTT.